This T cell receptor beta chain was sequenced during a study of cytomegalovirus exposure and HLA in healthy donors. Use of 60 Vbeta and 13 Jbeta primers characterized the PCR. TCRdb's table, derived via immunoSEQ multiplex PCR, lists solely in-frame clones and lacks some. The sample has 80,000 to 95,000 clones, about 60% seen once; the top ten hold roughly 6%. Germline V CDR1 and CDR2: WNHNN, SYGVQD (reference sequence). After removal of 5 bases from V and 4 bases from J, the junction contained 7 bases not matched to a gene. This CDR3 is 14 amino acids long. This clone occurred a few times. This TCR was recovered from a young woman in good health and CMV-seronegative. The sequenced sample was PBMCs. This rearrangement joins TRBV10-1 to TRBJ2-5, with 7 bases lining up with TRBD2. The CDR3 region is CASSNRLAGETQYF. DNA of the CDR3: TGCGCCAGCAGTAACCGACTAGCAGGAGAGACCCAGTACTTC.